This TCR beta chain was found in a study of cytomegalovirus exposure and HLA in healthy donors. In the case of this clone: Antigen specificity is unknown.

V shed 5 bases, J shed 3 bases, and the junction held 6 bases outside the gene matches. The CDR3 totals 15 residues. Germline CDR1 SGHVS, CDR2 FQNEAQ. Study-wide results and limits: TCR beta V- and J-gene trimming was later associated with a missense DCLRE1C variant.

It was with 60 Vbeta and 13 Jbeta primers that the PCR ran. Clones were read by immunoSEQ multiplex PCR, and TCRdb kept only the in-frame ones, dropping some. Of about 97,000 clones listed, roughly 79% are singletons. The clonotype comes from a man between 35 and 55 years old in good health and CMV-seronegative. The specimen sequenced was PBMCs. The chain recombines TRBV7-8 with TRBJ2-7; TRBD2 aligns across 11 bases. For the CDR3, the DNA is TGTGCCAGCAGCGAGGGACTAGCGGAAAACTACGAGCAGTACGTC. Amino acid sequence: CASSEGLAENYEQYV.